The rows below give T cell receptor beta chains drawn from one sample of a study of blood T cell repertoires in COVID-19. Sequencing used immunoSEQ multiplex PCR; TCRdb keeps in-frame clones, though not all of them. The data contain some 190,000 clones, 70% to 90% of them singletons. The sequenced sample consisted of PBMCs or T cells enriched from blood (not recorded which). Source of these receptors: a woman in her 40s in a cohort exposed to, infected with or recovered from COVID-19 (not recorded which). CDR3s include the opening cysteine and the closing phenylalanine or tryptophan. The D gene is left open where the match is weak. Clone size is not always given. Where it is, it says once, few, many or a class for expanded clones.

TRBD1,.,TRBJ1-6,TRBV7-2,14,TGTGCCAGCAGCTCAACAGGGGGGGACTCACCCCTCCACTTT,CASSSTGGDSPLHF
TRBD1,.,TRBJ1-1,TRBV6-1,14,TGTGCCAGCAGTGAAAGGCAGGGGGGCGCTGAAGCTTTCTTT,CASSERQGGAEAFF
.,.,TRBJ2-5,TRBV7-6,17,TGTGCCAGCAGCTTAGAGGGGCCGCCCAGGGGCCAAGAGACCCAGTACTTC,CASSLEGPPRGQETQYF
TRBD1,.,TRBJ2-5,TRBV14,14,TGTGCCAGCAGCCACAACAGGGGTTTGGAGACCCAGTACTTC,CASSHNRGLETQYF
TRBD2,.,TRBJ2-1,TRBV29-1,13,TGCAGCGTTGAGTGGCGGGAGCCGGTTGAGCAGTTCTTC,CSVEWREPVEQFF
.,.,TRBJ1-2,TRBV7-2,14,TGTGCCAGCAGCTTAGTAGCGGACACGGGAGGCTACACCTTC,CASSLVADTGGYTF
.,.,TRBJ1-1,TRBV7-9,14,TGTGCCAGCAGCCCACAGGGCGGAAACACTGAAGCTTTCTTT,CASSPQGGNTEAFF
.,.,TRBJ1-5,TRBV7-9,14,TGTGCCAGCAGCTTAGGCGCCGGTAATCAGCCCCAGCATTTT,CASSLGAGNQPQHF
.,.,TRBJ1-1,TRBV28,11,TGTGCCAGCTACTTGAGGGCTGAAGCTTTCTTT,CASYLRAEAFF
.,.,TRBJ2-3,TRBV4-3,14,TGCGCCAGCAGCCTTTCCCCGGAGCGGATTACGCAGTATTTT,CASSLSPERITQYF
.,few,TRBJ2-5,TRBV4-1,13,TGCGCCAGCAGCGGAGCAGGGGAAGAGACCCAGTACTTC,CASSGAGEETQYF
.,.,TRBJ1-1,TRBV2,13,TGTGCCAGCAGTCCAGGGGTCATTACTGAAGCTTTCTTT,CASSPGVITEAFF
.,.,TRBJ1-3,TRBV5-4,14,TGTGCCAGCAGCTTGCGGGGCTCTGGAAACACCATATATTTT,CASSLRGSGNTIYF
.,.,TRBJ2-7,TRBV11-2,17,TGTGCCAGCAGCTTAACAGTGTCGGCGGGGAATCCCTACGAGCAGTACTTC,CASSLTVSAGNPYEQYF
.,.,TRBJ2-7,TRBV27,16,TGTGCCAGCAGCCACATGGGGGCTCGAGGCTCCTACGAGCAGTACTTC,CASSHMGARGSYEQYF
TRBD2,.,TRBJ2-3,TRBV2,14,TGTGCCACGGAGGGACTAGTCTTCGCAGATACGCAGTATTTT,CATEGLVFADTQYF
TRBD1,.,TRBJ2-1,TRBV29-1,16,TGCAGCGTTGACAAGGGACAGGGTGACGCCTACAATGAGCAGTTCTTC,CSVDKGQGDAYNEQFF
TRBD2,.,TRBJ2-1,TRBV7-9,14,TGTGCCAGCAGCTTATATAGCGGGACACATGAGCAGTTCTTC,CASSLYSGTHEQFF
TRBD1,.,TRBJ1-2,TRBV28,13,TGTGCCAGCAGTTTGAGGGGGCGTTATGGCTACACCTTC,CASSLRGRYGYTF
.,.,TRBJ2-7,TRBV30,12,TGTGCCTGGGATAAATCGGGATACGAGCAGTACTTC,CAWDKSGYEQYF
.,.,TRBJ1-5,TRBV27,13,TGTGCCAGCAGTTTGCAGGGGAATCAGCCCCAGCATTTT,CASSLQGNQPQHF
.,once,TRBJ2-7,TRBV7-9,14,TGTGCCAGCAGCCCTCGGTTCAGGGCCTACGAGCAGTACTTC,CASSPRFRAYEQYF
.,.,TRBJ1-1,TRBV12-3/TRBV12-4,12,TGTGCCAGCAGATTCCTCTCCACTGAAGCTTTCTTT,CASRFLSTEAFF
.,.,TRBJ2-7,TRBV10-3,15,TGTGCCATCAAAGGCGGCGGGGCCGACACCTACGAGCAGTACTTC,CAIKGGGADTYEQYF
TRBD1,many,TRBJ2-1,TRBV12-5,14,TGTGCTAGTGGTTTTGGACAGGGTGGGGGTGTGCAGTTCTTC,CASGFGQGGGVQFF
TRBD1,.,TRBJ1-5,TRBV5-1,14,TGCGCCAGCAGCCCCGACAGGGGCGATCAGCCCCAGCATTTT,CASSPDRGDQPQHF
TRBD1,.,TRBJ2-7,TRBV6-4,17,TGTGCCAGCAGTCGCATTACCGGGACAGGGGAACCCTACGAGCAGTACTTC,CASSRITGTGEPYEQYF